These T cell receptor beta chains were read from a single sample in a study of T-cell memory formation after mild COVID-19. TCRdb re-called the 5' RACE reads through MiXCR, storing one row per CDR3 protein. The table has approximately 490,000 distinct CDR3 sequences, 20% seen once. The sequencing input was PBMCs or a T cell subset sorted from them (not recorded which). The receptors shown here come from an adult woman who had mild COVID-19 (a few samples of this study predate the infection). Cell type and time point are not known. Both conserved end residues are part of each CDR3. The D gene is left open where the match is weak. Clone size is given for some rows only: seen once, a few or many times, or a class if the clone is expanded.

j_call clone_size v_call d_call cdr3_aa cdr3_nt
TRBJ1-6 . TRBV20-1 . CSARGPSGSPLHF TGCAGTGCTAGAGGGCCGAGCGGGTCACCCCTCCACTTT
TRBJ2-3 . TRBV5-1 TRBD2 CASSFWGLAGGTDTQYF TGCGCCAGCAGCTTCTGGGGACTAGCGGGGGGCACAGATACGCAGTATTTT
TRBJ2-1 . TRBV7-9 . CASSRGHYEQFF TGTGCCAGCAGCCGTGGGCACTATGAGCAGTTCTTC
TRBJ1-2 . TRBV6-5 TRBD1 CASSNLFGQGSNYGYTF TGTGCCAGCAGTAACCTGTTCGGACAGGGATCCAACTATGGCTACACCTTC
TRBJ2-7 . TRBV20-1 TRBD1 CSAGRQGYEQYF TGCAGTGCTGGTAGACAGGGGTACGAGCAGTACTTC
TRBJ2-7 . TRBV15 . CATGPTATYEQYF TGTGCCACCGGTCCGACAGCTACCTACGAGCAGTACTTC
TRBJ1-4 . TRBV29-1 . CSVRAHRGEKLFF TGCAGCGTTAGAGCGCACCGGGGCGAAAAACTGTTTTTT
TRBJ2-1 . TRBV2 TRBD2 CATQGLAGGGEQFF TGTGCCACCCAGGGACTAGCGGGGGGAGGTGAGCAGTTCTTC
TRBJ1-4 few TRBV7-2 TRBD1 CASSPRHRGREKLFF TGTGCCAGCAGCCCCAGACACAGGGGTCGCGAAAAACTGTTTTTT
TRBJ1-1 few TRBV30 . CAWARDMNTEAFF TGTGCCTGGGCAAGGGACATGAACACTGAAGCTTTCTTT
TRBJ1-1 few TRBV7-6 . CASSLVTGAKGAFF TGTGCCAGCAGCTTAGTGACCGGAGCCAAGGGAGCTTTCTTT
TRBJ2-3 few TRBV5-1 . CASSLNGGQSTDTQYF TGCGCCAGCAGCTTGAACGGGGGGCAAAGCACAGATACGCAGTATTTT
TRBJ2-7 . TRBV20-1 TRBD2 CSASGTIYEQYF TGCAGTGCTAGTGGGACTATCTACGAGCAGTACTTC
TRBJ2-1 . TRBV6-2/TRBV6-3 . CASSWLPPNEQFF TGTGCCAGCAGTTGGCTGCCACCCAATGAGCAGTTCTTC
TRBJ2-3 few TRBV29-1 . CSVEQGADTQYF TGCAGCGTTGAACAGGGAGCAGATACGCAGTATTTT
TRBJ2-3 . TRBV3-1 TRBD1 CASSLQGATDTQYF TGTGCCAGCAGCCTACAGGGGGCTACAGATACGCAGTATTTT
TRBJ1-2 few TRBV5-1 . CASSSGGTTYYGYTF TGCGCCAGCAGCTCGGGAGGGACAACCTACTATGGCTACACCTTC
TRBJ2-1 . TRBV9 . CASSAGPVEQFF TGTGCCAGCAGCGCCGGTCCCGTTGAGCAGTTCTTC
TRBJ2-5 few TRBV6-6 . CASSYSTHTAVETQYF TGTGCCAGCAGTTACTCGACCCATACCGCCGTGGAGACCCAGTACTTC
TRBJ2-2 . TRBV29-1 . CAGRTSNTGELFF TGCGCGGGCAGGACATCGAACACCGGGGAGCTGTTTTTT
TRBJ2-2 . TRBV7-6 TRBD2 CASTLSGVTGELFF TGTGCCAGCACCCTAAGCGGGGTGACCGGGGAGCTGTTTTTT
TRBJ2-4 few TRBV7-8 . CASSAGRKNIQYF TGTGCCAGCAGCGCGGGACGGAAAAACATTCAGTACTTC
TRBJ2-1 . TRBV4-2 TRBD1 CASSLNRGSYDEQFF TGTGCCAGCAGCCTCAACAGGGGTTCTTACGATGAGCAGTTCTTC
TRBJ2-1 few TRBV20-1 TRBD2 CSAPSRRENEQFF TGCAGTGCGCCGTCCCGGCGGGAGAATGAGCAGTTCTTC
TRBJ2-3 . TRBV9 . CASSVDPGRTSSTDTQYF TGTGCCAGCAGCGTAGATCCGGGGAGGACCTCTAGCACAGATACGCAGTATTTT
TRBJ1-2 many TRBV5-1 TRBD1 CASSSGTAANYGYTF TGCGCCAGCAGCAGCGGGACAGCAGCTAACTATGGCTACACCTTC
TRBJ2-7 . TRBV9 . CASSVEWGSSYEQYF TGTGCCAGCAGCGTAGAGTGGGGGAGCTCCTACGAGCAGTACTTC
TRBJ2-7 . TRBV11-1 . CASSLARVSSYEQYF TGTGCCAGCAGCTTAGCACGGGTAAGCTCCTACGAGCAGTACTTC
TRBJ2-2 . TRBV9 TRBD2 CASSVASGSAGELFF TGTGCCAGCAGCGTAGCCAGCGGGAGCGCCGGGGAGCTGTTTTTT
TRBJ2-3 . TRBV7-9 TRBD2 CASSMTSGNTDTQYF TGTGCCAGCAGCATGACTAGCGGAAACACAGATACGCAGTATTTT
TRBJ2-2 . TRBV29-1 TRBD1 CSVASGTGAGELFF TGCAGCGTTGCTTCCGGGACAGGGGCCGGGGAGCTGTTTTTT
TRBJ1-5 . TRBV19 . CASSPHENNQPQHF TGTGCCAGTAGCCCCCACGAGAACAATCAGCCCCAGCATTTT
TRBJ1-5 few TRBV29-1 TRBD1 CSVSQGAGQPQHF TGCAGCGTTTCCCAGGGGGCAGGACAGCCCCAGCATTTT
TRBJ2-1 . TRBV7-3 . CASSLSGRASYNEQFF TGTGCCAGCAGCTTATCGGGCAGAGCTTCCTACAATGAGCAGTTCTTC
TRBJ1-1 . TRBV20-1 . CSARDTGGGTEAFF TGCAGTGCTAGAGATACCGGGGGGGGCACTGAAGCTTTCTTT
TRBJ2-7 . TRBV29-1 TRBD1 CSVKGQGPFYEQYF TGCAGCGTGAAAGGACAGGGGCCTTTCTACGAGCAGTACTTC
TRBJ2-2 . TRBV7-9 . CASSLDPLNTGELFF TGTGCCAGCAGCTTAGATCCCCTGAACACCGGGGAGCTGTTTTTT
TRBJ2-7 few TRBV20-1 . CSAWREGRHHEQYF TGCAGTGCTTGGCGAGAGGGCAGACACCACGAGCAGTACTTC
TRBJ2-7 . TRBV4-2 . CASSQEVWERIEQYF TGTGCCAGCAGCCAAGAGGTGTGGGAGAGGATCGAGCAGTACTTC
TRBJ1-5 . TRBV24-1 . CATSPGVGYGGDQPQHF TGTGCCACCAGTCCGGGAGTTGGGTACGGCGGGGATCAGCCCCAGCATTTT
TRBJ2-5 . TRBV5-1 . CASSSGRADGETQYF TGCGCCAGCAGCTCTGGACGGGCAGACGGGGAGACCCAGTACTTC
TRBJ2-7 . TRBV7-2 . CASSPDNGGYEQYF TGTGCCAGCAGCCCTGACAATGGGGGCTACGAGCAGTACTTC
TRBJ1-6 . TRBV6-1 TRBD1 CASLRDRGNSPLHF TGTGCCAGCCTACGGGACAGAGGGAATTCACCCCTCCACTTT
TRBJ1-2 . TRBV20-1 TRBD1 CSAGQGTDYGYTF TGCAGTGCTGGACAGGGGACGGACTATGGCTACACCTTC
TRBJ2-7 . TRBV2 TRBD1 CASSEGTGREQYF TGTGCCAGCAGTGAGGGGACAGGCCGGGAGCAGTACTTC
TRBJ2-7 few TRBV4-3 . CASSQGWGPEQYF TGCGCCAGCAGCCAAGGGTGGGGACCCGAGCAGTACTTC
TRBJ2-1 few TRBV4-2 TRBD1 CASSQVWSQGALYNEQFF TGTGCCAGCAGCCAAGTCTGGTCCCAGGGGGCCCTTTACAATGAGCAGTTCTTC
TRBJ2-3 . TRBV9 TRBD2 CASSVTPPSGAQDTQYF TGTGCCAGCAGCGTCACCCCTCCTAGCGGAGCCCAGGATACGCAGTATTTT
TRBJ1-3 few TRBV5-1 TRBD1 CASSERTGFGINTIYF TGCGCCAGCAGCGAGCGGACAGGGTTTGGGATAAACACCATATATTTT
TRBJ2-1 many TRBV11-2 TRBD1 CASSSTRGRDRDLAKQFF TGTGCCAGCAGCTCTACGAGGGGCCGGGACAGGGATTTGGCTAAGCAGTTCTTC
TRBJ2-5 . TRBV20-1 TRBD1 CSASDRGRQTQYF TGCAGTGCTAGTGACAGGGGGCGTCAGACCCAGTACTTC
TRBJ2-1 few TRBV3-1 . CASSHLAPEQFF TGTGCCAGCAGCCATTTGGCCCCTGAGCAGTTCTTC
TRBJ2-1 . TRBV29-1 TRBD2 CSSLGTSGSYNEQFF TGCAGCTCCCTGGGCACTAGCGGGAGTTACAATGAGCAGTTCTTC
TRBJ1-2 few TRBV12-3/TRBV12-4 . CASSRGGVGGYTF TGTGCCAGCAGCCGTGGGGGAGTGGGTGGCTACACCTTC
TRBJ2-3 few TRBV3-1 TRBD2 CASSLPGLSGDTQYF TGTGCCAGCAGCTTACCGGGACTATCAGGAGATACGCAGTATTTT
TRBJ2-5 . TRBV7-2 . CASSQNPGRTGKTQYF TGTGCCAGCAGTCAAAACCCGGGGAGGACCGGGAAGACCCAGTACTTC
TRBJ2-7 few TRBV20-1 . CSARGWGLSEQYF TGCAGTGCTAGAGGCTGGGGCCTTAGCGAGCAGTACTTC
TRBJ2-7 . TRBV12-3/TRBV12-4 . CASSPPPALYEQYF TGTGCCAGCAGCCCCCCCCCGGCACTCTACGAGCAGTACTTC
TRBJ1-3 few TRBV11-2 . CASSLVGGPSSGNTIYF TGTGCCAGCAGCTTAGTTGGGGGCCCTAGCTCTGGAAACACCATATATTTT
TRBJ2-3 few TRBV6-2/TRBV6-3 . CASTDFRGGSTDTQYF TGTGCCAGCACCGATTTCAGGGGGGGTAGCACAGATACGCAGTATTTT